A single sample is the source of the 2 T cell receptor beta chains below, sequenced in a study of blood T cell repertoires in COVID-19. Libraries were prepared by immunoSEQ multiplex PCR; TCRdb keeps only in-frame clonotypes and omits some of them. The sample includes 70,000 to 90,000 clones, approximately 79% of them seen just once. Sequencing was performed on peripheral blood. The receptors here all came from a man between 70 and 80 years old with acute or convalescent COVID-19.

The chain is built from TRBV24-1 and TRBJ1-2, with 10 nucleotides matching TRBD1. J gave up 5 bases and V 3 bases, and 8 bases lay outside the gene matches. Germline CDR1 is KGHDR and CDR2 is SFDVKD. The CDR3 has 16 amino acids. As DNA, the CDR3 is TGTGCCACCAGTGATCCACGGGGACAGGGGATGTATGGCTACACCTTC. Translated: CATSDPRGQGMYGYTF.

Notes on this clone: Other DNA sequences in the sample encode the same CDR3. The chain carries TRBV5-1 and TRBJ1-1; 7 bases match TRBD1. Germline CDR1 SGHRS, CDR2 YFSETQ. Trimming removed 0 bases from V and 5 bases from J; junction bases left unmatched: 4. CDR3 length equals 14 residues. In nucleotides, the CDR3 is TGCGCCAGCAGCTTGGCTTCAGGGGGAACTGAAGCTTTCTTT. Translation gives CASSLASGGTEAFF.